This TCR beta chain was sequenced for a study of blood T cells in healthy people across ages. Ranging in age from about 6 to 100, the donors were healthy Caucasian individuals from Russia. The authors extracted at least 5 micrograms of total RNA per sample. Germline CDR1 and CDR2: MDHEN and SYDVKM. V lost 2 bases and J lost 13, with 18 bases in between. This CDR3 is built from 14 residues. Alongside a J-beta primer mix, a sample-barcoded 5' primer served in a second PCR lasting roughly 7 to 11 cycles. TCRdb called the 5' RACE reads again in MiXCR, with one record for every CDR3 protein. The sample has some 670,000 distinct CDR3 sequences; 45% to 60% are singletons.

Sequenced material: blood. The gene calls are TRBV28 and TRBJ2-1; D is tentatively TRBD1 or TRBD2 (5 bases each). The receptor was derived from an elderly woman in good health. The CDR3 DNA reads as TGTGCCAGCAGTTTACTGGGGGATGCGGAGACCCAGTTCTTC. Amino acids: CASSLLGDAETQFF.